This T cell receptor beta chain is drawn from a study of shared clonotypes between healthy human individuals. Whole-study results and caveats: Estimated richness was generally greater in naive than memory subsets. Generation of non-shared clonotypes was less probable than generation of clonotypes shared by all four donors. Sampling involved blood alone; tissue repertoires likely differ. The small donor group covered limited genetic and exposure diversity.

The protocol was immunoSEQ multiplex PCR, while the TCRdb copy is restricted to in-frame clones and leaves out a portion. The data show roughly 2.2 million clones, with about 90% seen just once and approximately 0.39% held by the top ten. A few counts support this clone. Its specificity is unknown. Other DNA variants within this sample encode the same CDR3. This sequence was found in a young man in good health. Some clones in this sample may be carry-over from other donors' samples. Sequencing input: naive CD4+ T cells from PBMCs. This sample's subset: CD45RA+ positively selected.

CDR3 amino acids: CAWSPDRNTEAFF. DNA of the CDR3: TGTGCCTGGAGCCCCGACAGGAACACTGAAGCTTTCTTT. The chain has TRBV30 and TRBJ1-1, with D possibly TRBD1 on 5 matching bases. Germline CDR1 is GTSNPN and CDR2 is SVGIG (reference sequence). The CDR3 runs to 13 residues. V was pared by 3 bases and J by 1 base, with 9 bases between.